This T cell receptor beta chain originates from a study of T cell repertoires in cytomegalovirus infection. Study summary: Indicated by public TCR beta signatures were CMV infection and matching HLA type. Findings and caveats of the study: Ex vivo, HLA-C-restricted CMV-specific TCR beta clonotypes prevailed over the rest of the response.

TCRdb reanalysed the reads using MiXCR and keeps one entry per CDR3 protein. The sample contains 170,000 or so distinct CDR3 sequences, about 18% of which appear only once. With respect to this clonotype: The target antigen is unknown.

Germline CDR1 is SGDLS and CDR2 is YYNGEE. Trimming stripped 3 bases from V and 1 base from J, with 14 bases between. The CDR3 is 15 residues long. The rearrangement links TRBV9 to TRBJ2-7, with TRBD2 as a possible D gene (5 bases). This receptor was identified in a human donor in good health (CMV status not recorded). Some clones in this sample may be carry-over from other donors' samples. Sample: CD8+ T cells from PBMCs. The CDR3 here is CASSAGSSGSYEQYF. The DNA for the CDR3 is TGTGCCAGCAGCGCCGGTAGTTCGGGGTCCTACGAGCAGTACTTC.